These T cell receptor beta chains were read from a single sample in a study of CD8 T cells in Susac syndrome. MiXCR, applied by TCRdb to the immunoSEQ multiplex PCR reads, yields one record per CDR3 protein. Here the sample spans roughly 200,000 distinct CDR3 sequences, under 97% being singletons. The sample consisted of CD4+ T cells from PBMCs. Source of these receptors: a human donor with multiple sclerosis. CDR3s include the opening cysteine and the closing phenylalanine or tryptophan. Each record gives: J gene, CDR3 length, V gene, CDR3 protein.

J gene: TRBJ1-4; CDR3 length: 13; V gene: TRBV30; CDR3 protein: CALRQGTFEKLFF
J gene: TRBJ1-2; CDR3 length: 12; V gene: TRBV15; CDR3 protein: CATSKGGRGYTF
J gene: TRBJ1-2; CDR3 length: 17; V gene: TRBV4-3; CDR3 protein: CASSYAPGTLLNYGYTF
J gene: TRBJ2-1; CDR3 length: 13; V gene: TRBV6-2/TRBV6-3; CDR3 protein: CASSSRQIQEQFF
J gene: TRBJ1-1; CDR3 length: 13; V gene: TRBV29-1; CDR3 protein: CSVALDRFAEAFF
J gene: TRBJ2-1; CDR3 length: 13; V gene: TRBV7-3; CDR3 protein: CASSSWGTDEQFF
J gene: TRBJ1-1; CDR3 length: 15; V gene: TRBV20-1; CDR3 protein: CSAKPQHSLNTEAFF
J gene: TRBJ1-1; CDR3 length: 12; V gene: TRBV20-1; CDR3 protein: CSARDPGIAAFF
J gene: TRBJ1-1; CDR3 length: 13; V gene: TRBV20-1; CDR3 protein: CSAARDMNTEAFF
J gene: TRBJ2-3; CDR3 length: 17; V gene: TRBV27; CDR3 protein: CASSPWVAGAFTDTQYF
J gene: TRBJ2-7; CDR3 length: 13; V gene: TRBV11-2; CDR3 protein: CASSLSTGYEQYF
J gene: TRBJ1-5; CDR3 length: 16; V gene: TRBV25-1; CDR3 protein: CASSMGLGGTYQPQHF
J gene: TRBJ2-1; CDR3 length: 15; V gene: TRBV9; CDR3 protein: CASSPWTSGYNEQFF
J gene: TRBJ2-7; CDR3 length: 14; V gene: TRBV5-1; CDR3 protein: CASSLRVSPYEQYF
J gene: TRBJ2-7; CDR3 length: 13; V gene: TRBV12-3/TRBV12-4; CDR3 protein: CASRGRGSYEQYF
J gene: TRBJ2-3; CDR3 length: 18; V gene: TRBV19; CDR3 protein: CASSRDRGRVLYADTQYF
J gene: TRBJ1-5; CDR3 length: 12; V gene: TRBV20-1; CDR3 protein: CSAPGGNQPQHF
J gene: TRBJ2-1; CDR3 length: 16; V gene: TRBV5-1; CDR3 protein: CASSLGLTLNYNEQFF
J gene: TRBJ2-5; CDR3 length: 12; V gene: TRBV7-2; CDR3 protein: CASSFEGMTQYF
J gene: TRBJ1-2; CDR3 length: 17; V gene: TRBV23-1; CDR3 protein: CASSQSPTGSPCYGYTF
J gene: TRBJ2-7; CDR3 length: 15; V gene: TRBV18; CDR3 protein: CASSPIPTQPYEQYF
J gene: TRBJ2-3; CDR3 length: 16; V gene: TRBV3-1; CDR3 protein: CASSQPGQGHGDTQYF
J gene: TRBJ2-7; CDR3 length: 13; V gene: TRBV2; CDR3 protein: CASSPRPSYEQYF